The 17 T cell receptor beta chains below were found in one sample sequenced in a study of cytotoxic CD8 clonotypes in ibrutinib-treated CLL. Measured with immunoSEQ multiplex PCR; TCRdb has only the in-frame clones, and not every one. Of more than 200,000 clones in the sample, roughly 70% were seen once. The sequences come from PBMCs, collected after 24 months of ibrutinib treatment. All receptors come from a human donor with chronic lymphocytic leukemia.

The V and J genes are TRBV11-3 and TRBJ2-7; D possibly corresponds to TRBD2 (6 bases). V dropped 4 bases and J dropped 4 bases, with 11 bases sitting between them. CDR3 length equals 13 residues. In germline, CDR1 is SGHNT, CDR2 YENEEA. The CDR3 DNA follows: TGTGCCAGCAGCTCGGACTACAAATACGAGCAGTACTTC. It is translated as CASSSDYKYEQYF.

The rearrangement joins TRBV28 to TRBJ2-7; D is possibly TRBD1 (6 bases). The V end was cut by 5 bases, the J end by 0 bases, with 17 bases between. Germline V gene lookup returns CDR1 MDHEN and CDR2 SYDVKM. The CDR3 contains 16 residues. This chain's CDR3 is CASSPYRTESSYEQYF. The CDR3 bases are TGTGCCAGCAGTCCTTATAGGACAGAGAGCTCCTACGAGCAGTACTTC.

The chain employs TRBV6-5 and TRBJ2-7; D gene uncertain. The CDR3 contains 14 residues. Germline V gene lookup returns CDR1 MNHEY and CDR2 SVGAGI. Trimming cost V 7 bases and J 4 bases, with 17 bases left between them. CDR3 coding DNA: TGTGCCAGCACCCCACCCTTTGAAGGTTACGAGCAGTACTTC. Translated, it gives CASTPPFEGYEQYF.

This clone was observed a few times. The V and J genes are TRBV29-1 and TRBJ1-2, with D perhaps matching TRBD1 (6 bases). CDR1 SQVTM and CDR2 ANQGSEA come from the germline V gene. Trimming took off 6 bases at V and 3 bases at J, with 14 bases between the two ends. The CDR3 covers 13 residues. The CDR3: CSVRDKEDYGYTF. CDR3 in DNA: TGCAGCGTACGGGACAAGGAGGACTATGGCTACACCTTC.

CDR3 DNA: TGCGCCACCTCTAGCGGGAGCACCTACAATGAGCAGTTCTTC. Encoded protein: CATSSGSTYNEQFF. This chain connects TRBV5-1 to TRBJ2-1, with TRBD2 identical over 10 bases. This CDR3 has 14 amino acids. V gave up 9 bases and J gave up 2 bases; unmatched junction bases: 5. Germline assignment: CDR1 SGHRS and CDR2 YFSETQ.

This chain links TRBV2 with TRBJ1-2; D is undetermined. Germline lookup yields CDR1 SNHLY and CDR2 FYNNEI. V was clipped by 3 bases and J by 4 bases, with 9 bases between them. This CDR3 is 13 amino acids long. The CDR3 region has the DNA TGTGCCAGCAGTGACGACGGATTCTATGGCTACACCTTC. Amino acids: CASSDDGFYGYTF.

Of note for this clone: Sequence at one end of the junction differs from germline and may be a read error. The V and J genes are TRBV29-1 and TRBJ2-4, with 7 bases that match TRBD1. The CDR3 is 10 amino acids. In germline, CDR1 is SQVTM, CDR2 ANQGSEA. This CDR3 is CSVRTGELNF. Written as DNA, the CDR3 is TGCAGCGTCCGAACAGGGGAGCTAAACTTC.

The rearrangement uses TRBV11-2 and TRBJ1-1; TRBD1 is a possible D gene (6 bases). Germline CDR1 is SGHAT and CDR2 is FQNNGV. This CDR3 comprises 14 residues. V dropped 5 bases and J dropped 4 bases, with 14 bases sitting between them. This CDR3 is CASSLLTGSTEAFF. The CDR3 DNA reads as TGTGCCAGCAGCCTATTGACAGGAAGCACTGAAGCTTTCTTT.

The rearrangement uses TRBV7-9 and TRBJ1-1; TRBD1 aligns across 7 bases. This CDR3 has 13 amino acids. CDR1 and CDR2 (germline): SEHNR, FQNEAQ (reference sequence). V lost 3 bases to trimming and J lost 7 bases; unmatched junction nucleotides: 5. This CDR3 is CASSFTGVGEAFF. The DNA of the CDR3 is TGTGCCAGCAGCTTTACAGGGGTCGGTGAAGCTTTCTTT.

This chain joins TRBV2 and TRBJ2-5; D possibly corresponds to TRBD2 (6 bases). Trimming stripped 7 bases from V and 5 bases from J, with 17 bases between. Germline CDR1 is SNHLY and CDR2 is FYNNEI. The CDR3 has 14 amino acids. The DNA of the CDR3 is TGTGCCAGCAATACCGCGGGACCTAGGGAGACCCAGTACTTC. It encodes CASNTAGPRETQYF.

The genes are TRBV7-9 and TRBJ2-1, with 10 positions matching TRBD1. CDR1 is SEHNR, CDR2 FQNEAQ, per germline (reference sequence). This CDR3 region has 14 residues. Trimming took 2 bases from V and 9 from J; bases not matched to a gene: 4. The CDR3 coding sequence is TGTGCCAGCAGCTTACGGACAGGGGGTATTGAGCAGTTCTTC. It translates to CASSLRTGGIEQFF.

This clone was recorded a few times. V is TRBV6-6 and J is TRBJ2-3, with no clear D. The V gene's germline CDR1 is MNHNY and CDR2 SVGAGI (reference sequence). CDR3 length: 13 residues. Trimming removed 0 bases from V and 6 bases from J, with 7 bases in between. As DNA, the CDR3 is TGTGCCAGCAGTTACTCGAGTGTTGATACGCAGTATTTT. This translates into CASSYSSVDTQYF.

The chain uses TRBV27 and TRBJ1-1; a possible D gene is TRBD1 (5 bases). Germline assignment: CDR1 MNHEY and CDR2 SMNVEV (reference sequence). The CDR3 is 15 residues long. The V end was cut by 4 bases, the J end by 1 base, with 13 bases between. CDR3 loop: CASSYTTQGNTEAFF. The CDR3 DNA is TGTGCCAGCAGTTACACCACGCAGGGGAACACTGAAGCTTTCTTT.

This sequence joins TRBV4-2 and TRBJ2-5; D is unresolved. V gave up 6 bases and J gave up 7 bases, with 18 bases separating them. The CDR3 sequence is 14 residues long. In germline, CDR1 is LGHNA, CDR2 YNFKEQ. DNA for the CDR3: TGTGCCAGCAGTGAAAGACTTAGGCGTCTGACCCAGTACTTC. It is translated as CASSERLRRLTQYF.

The chain recombines TRBV9 with TRBJ2-1, with D uncertain. V lost 7 bases to trimming and J lost 8 bases, with 13 bases between them. CDR1 is SGDLS, CDR2 YYNGEE, per germline. This CDR3 comprises 12 residues. The CDR3 nucleotides are TGTGCCAGCTCCCCCCTGGGTTATGAGCAGTTCTTC. Amino acid sequence: CASSPLGYEQFF.

The chain joins TRBV20-1 to TRBJ2-1; D is uncertain. The CDR3 length is 10 residues. Germline assignment: CDR1 DFQATT and CDR2 SNEGSKA (reference sequence). The V and J ends lost 0 bases and 10 bases respectively, with 4 bases between them. The CDR3 nucleotides read TGCAGTGCTAGAGACGAAGAGCAGTTCTTC. Protein product: CSARDEEQFF.

The chain combines TRBV11-2 with TRBJ2-3, with D possibly TRBD2 on 6 matching bases. Looked up from germline, CDR1 is SGHAT and CDR2 is FQNNGV. The ends were cut back, 5 bases at V and 4 bases at J, with 19 bases in the middle. This CDR3 spans 16 amino acids. CDR3 sequence reads: CASSKKSGEYADTQYF. The CDR3 region has the DNA TGTGCCAGCAGCAAAAAATCGGGGGAGTATGCAGATACGCAGTATTTT.